Below are 17 T cell receptor beta chains sequenced from a single sample in a study of CD8 T cells in Susac syndrome. The authors reverse transcribed roughly 0.5 to 1 ug RNA with random hexamers. TCRdb fed the immunoSEQ multiplex PCR reads into MiXCR, producing one record per CDR3 protein. The repertoire includes around 200,000 distinct CDR3 sequences, approximately 95% of them detected once, and about 0.08% sits in the top ten. Input material: CD4+ T cells from PBMCs. Receptor source: a human donor with multiple sclerosis.

The rearrangement links TRBV20-1 to TRBJ1-2, with a weak D call TRBD1 (6 bases). The CDR3 runs to 14 residues. CDR1 and CDR2 from the germline V gene are DFQATT and SNEGSKA (reference sequence). Trimming left V 2 bases short and J 8 bases short, with 18 bases between. As DNA, the CDR3 is TGCAGTGCTAGATTTTCGGGGGCTCAGGGAGGCTACACCTTC. It codes for CSARFSGAQGGYTF.

In DNA form, the CDR3 reads TGTGCCAGCAGCTCGGTCAGAACCTACGAGCAGTACTTC. Its translation: CASSSVRTYEQYF. V usage is TRBV6-5 and J usage is TRBJ2-7; D remains unclear. The CDR3 runs 13 residues. Trimming shortened V by 6 bases and J by 2 bases, and 11 bases separated the two germline ends. Germline V lookup: CDR1 MNHEY, CDR2 SVGAGI.

The J gene is TRBJ2-1, the V gene TRBV6-6; D is undetermined. Looked up from germline, CDR1 is MNHNY and CDR2 is SVGAGI (reference sequence). The CDR3 extends over 13 amino acids. The germline V and J ends were trimmed by 2 bases and 7 bases, with 9 bases remaining between them. As DNA, the CDR3 is TGTGCCAGCAGTTACAGGACGGCGAATGAGCAGTTCTTC. Its translation is CASSYRTANEQFF.

The chain carries TRBV3-1 and TRBJ2-5; D ambiguous. The CDR3 extends over 13 amino acids. Trimming left V 1 base short and J 1 base short, with 4 bases between. Germline CDR1 is LGHDT and CDR2 is YNNKEL (reference sequence). CDR3 sequence reads: CASSQAGQETQYF. CDR3 DNA sequence: TGTGCCAGCAGCCAAGCTGGCCAAGAGACCCAGTACTTC.

This chain uses TRBV7-9 with TRBJ2-1; D is perhaps TRBD1 (6 bases). This CDR3 contains 15 residues. In germline, CDR1 is SEHNR, CDR2 FQNEAQ (reference sequence). The V end was cut by 7 bases, the J end by 0 bases, with 13 bases between. The chain's CDR3 is CASTGHLLSYNEQFF. CDR3 in DNA: TGTGCCAGCACGGGACACCTACTCTCCTACAATGAGCAGTTCTTC.

The CDR3 spells CASSKAGNSYNEQFF. CDR3 coding DNA: TGTGCCAGTAGTAAGGCGGGTAACTCCTACAATGAGCAGTTCTTC. The chain recombines TRBV19 with TRBJ2-1; weak D call: TRBD2 (5 bases). The CDR3 extends over 15 amino acids. Between the trimmed V and J ends, which lost 4 bases and 0 bases, there was a span of 10 bases. CDR1 and CDR2 (germline): LNHDA, SQIVND (reference sequence).

The count of this clonotype is one. The rearrangement uses TRBV3-1 and TRBJ2-5; D is perhaps TRBD2 (5 bases). With 1 base removed from V and 5 bases from J, the gap between germline ends came to 11 bases. The CDR3 spans 14 residues. Germline values: CDR1 LGHDT, CDR2 YNNKEL (reference sequence). CDR3: CASSQAMVAETQYF. CDR3 nucleotides: TGTGCCAGCAGCCAAGCAATGGTAGCGGAGACCCAGTACTTC.

The table lists this clonotype with a count of one. The V and J genes are TRBV15 and TRBJ1-5; 11 bases match TRBD1. V shed 0 bases and J 5 bases; nucleotides not matched to a gene: 3. The CDR3 consists of 16 residues. Germline CDR1 and CDR2: LNHNV and YYDKDF (reference sequence). CDR3 DNA sequence: TGTGCCACCAGCAGAGAGGGGACAGGGGGAGATCAGCCCCAGCATTTT. It yields the protein CATSREGTGGDQPQHF.

This clonotype was seen a single time. V and J are TRBV20-1 and TRBJ2-2; D is possibly TRBD2 (6 bases). CDR1 is DFQATT and CDR2 is SNEGSKA in the germline V gene (reference sequence). This CDR3 contains 15 residues. V was shortened by 6 bases and J by 5 bases, with 19 bases between the two germline ends. CDR3 coding DNA: TGCAGTGCCGGGCTGTCTCCTGGAGGGACCGGGGAGCTGTTTTTT. As protein: CSAGLSPGGTGELFF.

The chain combines TRBV20-1 with TRBJ1-5, with D hard to call. V was cut by 7 bases and J by 7 bases, with 14 bases left in between. The CDR3 contains 12 residues. The germline V gene has CDR1 DFQATT and CDR2 SNEGSKA (reference sequence). CDR3 region: CSVGRSGQPQHF. CDR3 in DNA: TGCAGTGTTGGACGATCGGGGCAGCCCCAGCATTTT.

The chain is built from TRBV12-5 and TRBJ2-5; TRBD1 agrees at 9 bases. J gave up 7 bases and V 5 bases, and 5 bases lay outside the gene matches. The CDR3 is 13 residues long. CDR1 and CDR2 (germline): LGHNT, FRNRAP. CDR3: CASGTGGDVTQYF. As DNA, the CDR3 is TGTGCTAGTGGTACAGGGGGCGACGTGACCCAGTACTTC.

The chain is built from TRBV6-4 and TRBJ2-7; no clear D gene. The V gene's germline CDR1 is MRHNA and CDR2 SNTAGT. This CDR3 spans 14 amino acids. Trimming removed 0 bases from V and 1 base from J, with 7 bases in between. DNA for the CDR3: TGTGCCAGCAGTGACTCGGGAATTTCCTACGAGCAGTACGTC. Its protein is CASSDSGISYEQYV.

CDR3 region: CASSLGQGGNIQYF. CDR3 nucleotides: TGCGCCAGCAGCTTGGGACAGGGGGGAAACATTCAGTACTTC. The gene calls are TRBV5-1 and TRBJ2-4; the match to TRBD1 covers 9 bases. The germline V gene encodes CDR1 SGHRS and CDR2 YFSETQ. CDR3 length: 14 residues. After removal of 0 bases from V and 6 bases from J, the junction contained 1 base not matched to a gene.

The J gene is TRBJ2-5, the V gene TRBV11-1, with D perhaps TRBD1 (6 bases). Germline assignment: CDR1 SGHAT and CDR2 FQDESV (reference sequence). V lost 2 bases, J lost 0 bases, and 7 bases lay in between. This CDR3 contains 14 residues. CDR3 residues: CASSLTGYQETQYF. In DNA, the CDR3 is TGTGCCAGCAGCTTAACAGGGTACCAAGAGACCCAGTACTTC.

This chain links TRBV7-2 with TRBJ1-4, with D perhaps TRBD1 (5 bases). The CDR3 is 14 amino acids. CDR1 is SGHTA and CDR2 is FQGNSA in the germline V gene. The germline V and J ends were trimmed by 2 bases and 8 bases, with 12 bases remaining between them. This chain's CDR3 is CASSLLRAGEKLFF. In DNA form, the CDR3 reads TGTGCCAGCAGCTTACTCAGGGCGGGCGAAAAACTGTTTTTT.

V and J are TRBV11-2 and TRBJ2-3; 12 nucleotides line up with TRBD2. The CDR3 sequence is 17 residues long. After removal of 5 bases from V and 2 bases from J, the junction contained 8 bases not matched to a gene. Germline CDR1 is SGHAT and CDR2 is FQNNGV. The CDR3 region is CASSPNRLAGATDTQYF. The CDR3 coding sequence is TGTGCCAGCAGCCCCAATCGACTAGCGGGAGCCACAGATACGCAGTATTTT.

The rearrangement links TRBV12-3 or TRBV12-4 to TRBJ1-3, with TRBD1 matching over 8 bases. This CDR3 is 15 amino acids long. The V segment lost 7 bases and the J segment 2 bases; nucleotides outside the gene matches: 7. The CDR3 spells CASNLDRVTGNTIYF. The CDR3 coding sequence is TGTGCCAGCAACCTGGACAGGGTCACTGGAAACACCATATATTTT.